One and the same sample provided the 18 T cell receptor beta chains below, sequenced in a study of chemoradiotherapy in HPV16-positive cancers. Profiled with immunoSEQ multiplex PCR; TCRdb holds only in-frame clones, not every one. The table records over 20,000 clones, over 60% of them present only once. The sample was acquired from a patient who underwent chemoradiotherapy. Receptors were obtained from a human donor with HPV-associated anogenital cancer.

This clone was recorded a few times. The chain links TRBV6-5 to TRBJ1-2; TRBD1 aligns across 10 bases. Germline lookup yields CDR1 MNHEY and CDR2 SVGAGI. The CDR3 is 14 residues long. The J segment lost 4 bases and the V segment lost 9 bases, leaving 8 bases of the junction unmatched. The CDR3 DNA reads as TGTGCCAGTCGGTCGGGACAGGGGCTCTATGGCTACACCTTC. It is translated as CASRSGQGLYGYTF.

The J gene is TRBJ2-7, the V gene TRBV5-1; 10 nucleotides align to TRBD1. The V segment lost 4 bases and the J segment 4 bases; nucleotides outside the gene matches: 5. Germline CDR1 SGHRS, CDR2 YFSETQ. The CDR3 loop spans 14 amino acids. Here the CDR3 reads CASSIGTGAYEQYF. DNA of the CDR3: TGCGCCAGCAGCATAGGGACAGGGGCTTACGAGCAGTACTTC.

The count of this clone is one. The rearrangement uses TRBV28 and TRBJ1-5; the D is unclear. Germline CDR1 is MDHEN and CDR2 is SYDVKM. The CDR3 sequence is 15 residues long. Trimming took 4 bases from V and 0 from J, leaving 10 bases between them. CDR3 protein: CASSWTGYSNQPQHF. The CDR3 coding sequence is TGTGCCAGCAGTTGGACGGGGTATAGCAATCAGCCCCAGCATTTT.

The J gene is TRBJ2-7, the V gene TRBV5-5; tentatively, D is TRBD1 or TRBD2 (5 bases each). The CDR3 is 15 residues long. Germline V lookup: CDR1 SGHKS, CDR2 YYEKEE (reference sequence). V was trimmed by 2 bases and J by 7 bases, leaving 19 bases between them. In DNA form, the CDR3 reads TGTGCCAGCAGCTTTGGTGGGACCCTCGGCGGTGAGCAGTACTTC. Amino acid sequence: CASSFGGTLGGEQYF. Looking up the rest from reference TRBV5-5 and TRBJ2-7 gives the full variable domain: DAGVTQSPTHLIKTRGQQVTLRCSPISGHKSVSWYQQVLGQGPQFIFQYYEKEERGRGNFPDRFSARQFPNYSSELNVNALLLGDSALYLCASSFGGTLGGEQYFGPGTRLTVT.

The rearrangement uses TRBV30 and TRBJ2-2, with 9 bases identical to TRBD1. Losses at the gene ends were 1 base for V and 4 bases for J; bases not matched to a gene: 7. Germline assignment: CDR1 GTSNPN and CDR2 SVGIG (reference sequence). This CDR3 has 16 amino acids. In nucleotides, the CDR3 is TGTGCCTGGAGTGACCTACCGGGACAGGGCACCGGGGAGCTGTTTTTT. Translated, it gives CAWSDLPGQGTGELFF.

The chain joins TRBV5-4 to TRBJ1-6; 7 positions agree with TRBD1. The trim removed 4 bases at V and 7 bases at J, leaving 5 bases unmatched. CDR1 and CDR2 (germline): SGHNT, YYREEE (reference sequence). CDR3 length: 14 residues. CDR3 in DNA: TGTGCCAGCAGCGACCGGGACAGAAATTCACCCCTCCACTTT. This encodes CASSDRDRNSPLHF.

The gene calls are TRBV5-1 and TRBJ1-4; TRBD1 is a possible D gene (5 bases). The CDR3 length is 16 residues. From germline, CDR1 is SGHRS and CDR2 YFSETQ. V lost 4 bases and J 4 bases, leaving 17 bases between the germline ends. CDR3 sequence reads: CASSKTGTDVNEKLFF. CDR3 nucleotide sequence: TGCGCCAGCAGCAAAACCGGGACGGATGTTAATGAAAAACTGTTTTTT.

The rearrangement links TRBV7-9 to TRBJ2-7, with D unresolved. This CDR3 contains 12 residues. Trimming shortened V by 3 bases and J by 4 bases, and 7 bases separated the two germline ends. Germline CDR1 reads SEHNR; CDR2 reads FQNEAQ (reference sequence). CDR3 coding DNA: TGTGCCAGCAGCTTCCAGGCTTACGAGCAGTACTTC. Amino acid sequence: CASSFQAYEQYF.

The rearrangement uses TRBV28 and TRBJ2-2; 7 bases map to TRBD1. V was clipped by 4 bases and J by 4 bases; unmatched bases: 6. This CDR3 spans 15 amino acids. Germline CDR1 reads MDHEN; CDR2 reads SYDVKM. Here the CDR3 DNA reads TGTGCCAGCAGTTACCCCGGGACAGTCACCGGGGAGCTGTTTTTT. It is translated as CASSYPGTVTGELFF.

The chain is built from TRBV28 and TRBJ1-3; no definite D call. The CDR3 has 14 residues. V shed 8 bases and J shed 0 bases, with 11 bases lying between them. Germline V gives CDR1 MDHEN, CDR2 SYDVKM. The CDR3: CASAVSLSGNTIYF. The CDR3 DNA reads TGTGCCAGCGCTGTTAGTCTCTCTGGAAACACCATATATTTT.

The genes are TRBV19 and TRBJ2-5, with 8 bases aligning to TRBD2. J lost 2 bases, V lost 4 bases, and 6 bases had no gene match. Germline V gives CDR1 LNHDA, CDR2 SQIVND (reference sequence). The CDR3 totals 15 residues. DNA for the CDR3: TGTGCCAGTAGTAGAGGGGGACTAGATCAAGAGACCCAGTACTTC. Translation: CASSRGGLDQETQYF.

J is TRBJ2-5 and V is TRBV18, with D uncertain. V was cut by 0 bases and J by 3 bases, with 5 bases left in between. The CDR3 totals 13 residues. Germline V gene lookup returns CDR1 KGHSH and CDR2 LQKENI. As DNA, the CDR3 is TGTGCCAGCTCACCACCGATGGAAGAGACCCAGTACTTC. Encoded protein: CASSPPMEETQYF.

The chain carries TRBV15 and TRBJ2-6, with D unclear. In germline, CDR1 is LNHNV, CDR2 YYDKDF (reference sequence). V shed 0 bases and J shed 0 bases, with 6 bases lying between them. CDR3 length equals 16 residues. The CDR3 DNA reads as TGTGCCACCAGCAGAGACCAGGACTCTGGGGCCAACGTCCTGACTTTC. Residues: CATSRDQDSGANVLTF.

V usage is TRBV7-3 and J usage is TRBJ2-5; 15 nucleotides match TRBD2. CDR1 is SGHTA and CDR2 is FQGTGA in the germline V gene. The CDR3 is 15 amino acids. The V segment lost 5 bases and the J segment 7 bases; nucleotides outside the gene matches: 5. CDR3 nucleotide sequence: TGTGCCAGCAGCCCGGGACTAGCGGGGGGAGGGACCCAGTACTTC. As protein: CASSPGLAGGGTQYF.

The chain is built from TRBV7-9 and TRBJ2-5, with 9 bases matching TRBD1. Germline V CDR1 and CDR2: SEHNR, FQNEAQ (reference sequence). The junction had 18 bases not matched to a gene; V was cut back by 5 bases and J by 5 bases. The length of the CDR3 is 18 residues. The CDR3 DNA follows: TGTGCCAGCAGCCCGATGGGGTCCGGACAGGGGAGAATGGAGACCCAGTACTTC. It is translated as CASSPMGSGQGRMETQYF. Together with reference TRBV7-9 and TRBJ2-5, the CDR3 gives the full variable domain: DTGVSQNPRHKITKRGQNVTFRCDPISEHNRLYWYRQTLGQGPEFLTYFQNEAQLEKSRLLSDRFSAERPKGSFSTLEIQRTEQGDSAMYLCASSPMGSGQGRMETQYFGPGTRLLVL.

The chain has TRBV6-1 and TRBJ2-7; 10 bases are a match to TRBD1. V gave up 7 bases and J gave up 5 bases; unmatched junction bases: 8. This CDR3 has 14 amino acids. CDR1 and CDR2 (germline): MNHNS, SASEGT. The CDR3, as DNA: TGTGCCAGCATTCCGGGACAGGGGAAGAACGAGCAGTACTTC. Translation gives CASIPGQGKNEQYF.

The CDR3 sequence: CASSDRDNTEAFF. CDR3 DNA: TGTGCCAGCAGTGACAGGGATAACACTGAAGCTTTCTTT. The chain couples TRBV6-4 to TRBJ1-1; D is uncertain. Germline V lookup: CDR1 MRHNA, CDR2 SNTAGT. The CDR3 contains 13 residues. V gave up 2 bases and J gave up 2 bases, with 6 bases separating them.

The sample holds a few counts of this clone. V is TRBV7-2 and J is TRBJ1-2; 8 positions agree with TRBD1. CDR1 is SGHTA, CDR2 FQGNSA, per germline. The CDR3 is 14 residues long. V was pared by 6 bases and J by 6 bases, with 9 bases of the junction left unmatched. As DNA, the CDR3 is TGTGCCAGCAGTCGAGATTCAGGGGGCCATGGCTACACCTTC. Amino acid sequence: CASSRDSGGHGYTF.